This T cell receptor beta chain is from a study of cytomegalovirus exposure and HLA in healthy donors. Across the whole study: The roughly 110 validation repertoires were reported in a later analysis to have been generated on the same platform as the roughly 720 first-cohort repertoires. The study, taken as a whole, reports: In vitro testing confirmed a few CMV-associated chains as specific for CMV antigens.

Trimming cost V 2 bases and J 5 bases; bases outside gene matches: 9. Germline CDR1 SGHRS, CDR2 YFSETQ. The CDR3 contains 15 residues. The donors were part of the validation cohort, which consisted of approximately 110 subjects and was separate from the first cohort of 666 subjects. A word on this clone: Its antigen is undetermined.

Only in-frame clones appear in the TCRdb table, and some are missing; sequencing was by immunoSEQ multiplex PCR. The sample lists approximately 120,000 clones, 85% to 90% occurring once. The source is a woman in her late teens or twenties in good health and CMV-seronegative. This chain connects TRBV5-1 to TRBJ2-5, with 7 bases lining up with TRBD1. Sequencing used PBMCs. The CDR3 region is CASSFGTVREETQYF. The CDR3 region has the DNA TGCGCCAGCAGCTTCGGGACAGTAAGGGAGGAGACCCAGTACTTC.